This T cell receptor (beta chain) was profiled in a study of blood T cell repertoires in COVID-19. Overall study: The samples span acute and convalescent COVID-19 from the United States, Italy and Spain. The cDNA or gDNA used as material had been derived from T cells, B-cell-depleted T cells, or PBMCs.

Original methodology: Amplification from reference gene primers served as the basis for estimated nucleated cell counts. Sequencing used immunoSEQ multiplex PCR; TCRdb keeps in-frame clones, though not all of them. V and J calls plus clone size are reproduced from that table; the DNA served to infer D and trimming. The data show approximately 300,000 clones, about nine tenths seen once. Sequences were obtained from peripheral blood. The source of this sequence is a woman aged 45-65 years who had recovered from COVID-19.

CDR3 residues: CASSPLSGDETQYF. The DNA for the CDR3 is TGTGCCAGCTCACCCCTCTCAGGGGACGAGACCCAGTACTTC. The chain joins TRBV18 to TRBJ2-5, with a possible D match to TRBD1 (6 bases). Trimming removed 3 bases at V and 5 bases at J, with 13 bases between. CDR3 length equals 14 residues. Germline loops: CDR1 KGHSH, CDR2 LQKENI.